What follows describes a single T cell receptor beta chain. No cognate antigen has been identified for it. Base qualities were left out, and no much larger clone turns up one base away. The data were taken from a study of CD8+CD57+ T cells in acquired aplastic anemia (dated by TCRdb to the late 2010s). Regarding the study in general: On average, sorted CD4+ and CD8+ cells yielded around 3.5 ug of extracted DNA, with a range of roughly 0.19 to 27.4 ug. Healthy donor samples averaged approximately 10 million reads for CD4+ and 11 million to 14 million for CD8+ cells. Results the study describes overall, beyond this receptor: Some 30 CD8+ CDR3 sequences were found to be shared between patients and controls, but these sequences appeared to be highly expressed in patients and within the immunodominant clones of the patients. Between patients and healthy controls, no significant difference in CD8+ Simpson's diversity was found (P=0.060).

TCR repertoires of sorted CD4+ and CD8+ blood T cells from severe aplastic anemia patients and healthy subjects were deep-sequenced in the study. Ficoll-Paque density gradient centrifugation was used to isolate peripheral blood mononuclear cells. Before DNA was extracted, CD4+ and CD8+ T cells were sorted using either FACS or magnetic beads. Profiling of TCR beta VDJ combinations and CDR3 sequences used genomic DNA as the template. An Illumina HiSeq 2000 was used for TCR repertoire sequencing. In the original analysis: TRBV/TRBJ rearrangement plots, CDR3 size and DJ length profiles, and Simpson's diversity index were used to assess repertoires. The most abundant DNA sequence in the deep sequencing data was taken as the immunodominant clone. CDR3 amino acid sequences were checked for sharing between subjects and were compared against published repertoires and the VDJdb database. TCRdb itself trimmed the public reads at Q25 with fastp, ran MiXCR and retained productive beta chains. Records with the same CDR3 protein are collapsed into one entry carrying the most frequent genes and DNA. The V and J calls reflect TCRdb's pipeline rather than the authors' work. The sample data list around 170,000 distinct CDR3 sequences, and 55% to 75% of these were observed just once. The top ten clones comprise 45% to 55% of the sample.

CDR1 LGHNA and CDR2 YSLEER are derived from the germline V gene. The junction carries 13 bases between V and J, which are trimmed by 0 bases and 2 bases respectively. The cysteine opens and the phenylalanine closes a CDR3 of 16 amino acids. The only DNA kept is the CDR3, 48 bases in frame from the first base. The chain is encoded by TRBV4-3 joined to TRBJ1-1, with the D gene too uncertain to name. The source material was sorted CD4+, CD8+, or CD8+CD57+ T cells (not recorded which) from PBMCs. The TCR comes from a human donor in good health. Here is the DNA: TGCGCCAGCAGCCAAGATCTTGGCGGCAGAAACACTGAAGCTTTCTTT. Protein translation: CASSQDLGGRNTEAFF.